The TCR beta chain under discussion was sequenced for a study of blood T cell repertoires in COVID-19. Across the whole study: The United States, Italy and Spain were the sources of the acute and convalescent COVID-19 samples. From T cells, B-cell-depleted T cells, or PBMCs came the material, which was cDNA or gDNA.

Germline CDR1 is SGHNT and CDR2 is YENEEA. The CDR3 is 16 amino acids. Unmatched junction bases numbered 11, after V lost 5 bases and J lost 5 bases. Original analysis: Estimated nucleated cell counts came from reference gene primer amplification. TCRdb's table, derived via immunoSEQ multiplex PCR, lists solely in-frame clones and lacks some. The V and J calls and clone size are taken from that table; D and trimming were inferred from the DNA. This sample has around 40,000 clones, with nearly 90% found just once. It was during active infection that Seattle patients were enrolled and then longitudinally followed.

The TCR was taken from a man in his 60s with COVID-19, enrolled during active disease. The specimen sequenced was peripheral blood. The rearrangement joins TRBV11-3 to TRBJ2-7; 11 bases match TRBD2. CDR3 DNA: TGTGCCAGCAGCCCCGGGACTAGCGGCCTAAGAAACGAGCAGTACTTC. It translates to CASSPGTSGLRNEQYF.